Below, 32 T cell receptor beta chains from the same sample are listed, as sequenced in a study of blood T cells in healthy people across ages. Alongside a J-beta primer mix, a sample-barcoded 5' primer served in a second PCR lasting about 7 to 12 cycles. TCRdb reprocessed the 5' RACE reads via MiXCR and lists one record per CDR3 protein. The sample lists around 670,000 distinct CDR3 sequences, 25% to 30% seen once, with less than 20% in the top ten. The sequenced sample consisted of blood. The receptors were gathered from a woman aged 80 or older in good health.

The sample holds many counts of this clonotype. This may come from a read error, since a much larger clone is one base off. The chain recombines TRBV12-3 or TRBV12-4 with TRBJ2-5; 10 bases are a match to TRBD2. V was pared by 5 bases and J by 11 bases, with 14 bases of the junction left unmatched. The CDR3 consists of 15 residues. The CDR3 DNA reads as TGTGCCAGCAGTGCGGGACTAGCGAGCCACAATGAGCAGTACTTC. Amino acids: CASSAGLASHNEQYF.

The genes are TRBV15 and TRBJ2-3; tentatively, D is TRBD2 (5 bases). Trimming took 0 bases from V and 0 from J, leaving 7 bases between them. Germline V gene data show CDR1 as LNHNV and CDR2 as YYDKDF (reference sequence). The CDR3 spans 15 residues. For the CDR3, the DNA is TGTGCCACCAGCAGAGATCGCGGGAGCACAGATACGCAGTATTTT. It specifies CATSRDRGSTDTQYF.

This clonotype was seen ten or more times. As DNA, the CDR3 is TGTGCCAGCAGCGGAGGACTAGCGGAGACCTACGAGCAGTACTTC. It codes for CASSGGLAETYEQYF. The rearrangement links TRBV9 to TRBJ2-7; TRBD2 aligns across 10 bases. CDR3 length: 15 amino acids. CDR1 and CDR2 from the germline V gene are SGDLS and YYNGEE. The J segment lost 2 bases and the V segment lost 3 bases, leaving 5 bases of the junction unmatched.

This clonotype was seen at least ten times. A read error is possible here, since a much larger clone lies one base away. This rearrangement joins TRBV7-2 to TRBJ2-5, with 15 nucleotides matching TRBD2. The CDR3 consists of 18 residues. Germline-derived CDR1 and CDR2 are SGHTA and FQGNSA. V lost 6 bases to trimming and J lost 11 bases; unmatched junction nucleotides: 19. The CDR3 DNA follows: TGTGCCAGCAGACCGGGACTAGCGGGGGGTGTAGTTCCGAATGAGCAGTACTTC. It codes for CASRPGLAGGVVPNEQYF.

A few counts support this clonotype. A clone one base away is much larger, so this may be a read error. The genes are TRBV6-2 or TRBV6-3 and TRBJ2-7, with 13 bases identical to TRBD2. Trimming took 5 bases from V and 7 from J; bases not matched to a gene: 8. Per germline, CDR1 MNHEY and CDR2 SVGEGT. The CDR3 spans 15 residues. The chain's CDR3 is CASSRTSGGGVEQYF. Here the CDR3 DNA reads TGTGCCAGCAGTAGGACTAGCGGGGGAGGGGTTGAGCAGTACTTC.

This clonotype was detected ten times or more. The V gene is TRBV5-6, the J gene TRBJ1-5, with a possible D match to TRBD1 (5 bases). The CDR3 is 17 amino acids. Germline loops: CDR1 SGHDT, CDR2 YYEEEE. V was shortened by 3 bases and J by 0 bases, with 16 bases between the two germline ends. The CDR3, as DNA: TGTGCCAGCAGCTCCTTTCAGGGCTCTTATAGCAATCAGCCCCAGCATTTT. This translates into CASSSFQGSYSNQPQHF.

This clonotype has at least ten counts. The rearrangement links TRBV6-2 or TRBV6-3 to TRBJ2-3; 7 nucleotides match TRBD2. The CDR3 runs 19 residues. Germline values: CDR1 MNHEY, CDR2 SVGEGT. Losses at the gene ends were 0 bases for V and 3 bases for J; bases not matched to a gene: 15. The CDR3 loop is CASSYSGSTTSLRTDTQYF. DNA for the CDR3: TGTGCCAGCAGTTACTCGGGGTCGACGACTAGCCTGAGGACAGATACGCAGTATTTT.

This clonotype was detected ten times or more. The chain is built from TRBV7-2 and TRBJ2-1, with D perhaps matching TRBD1 (6 bases). The CDR3 extends over 15 amino acids. The V gene lost 5 bases and the J gene lost 6 bases, with 17 bases spanning the gap. The germline CDR1 and CDR2 sequences are SGHTA and FQGNSA. The CDR3 bases are TGTGCCAGCAGCCCGGGGCAGGGGATTCGCAATGAGCAGTTCTTC. Its protein is CASSPGQGIRNEQFF.

This clonotype was seen repeatedly, ten times or more. The rearrangement links TRBV18 to TRBJ2-6; D not resolved. CDR1 is KGHSH and CDR2 is LQKENI in the germline V gene. This CDR3 region has 14 residues. V shed 3 bases and J shed 0 bases, with 3 bases lying between them. DNA of the CDR3: TGTGCCAGCTCACCCAACTCTGGGGCCAACGTCCTGACTTTC. Protein product: CASSPNSGANVLTF.

Regarding this clonotype: Being one base from a much bigger clone, this may be a read error. This chain links TRBV7-3 with TRBJ2-1; the D gene could be TRBD1 or TRBD2 (5 bases each). V was shortened by 5 bases and J by 9 bases, with 17 bases between the two germline ends. Germline loops: CDR1 SGHTA, CDR2 FQGTGA. The CDR3 length is 14 residues. For the CDR3, the DNA is TGTGCCAGCAGCATCCGGTGGGGGACCGGTGAGCAGTTCTTC. Its translation is CASSIRWGTGEQFF.

J is TRBJ2-1 and V is TRBV5-1; tentatively, D is TRBD1 (6 bases). CDR1 SGHRS and CDR2 YFSETQ come from the germline V gene. The CDR3 covers 14 residues. Trimming stripped 3 bases from V and 7 bases from J, with 14 bases between. The CDR3 sequence is CASSSLPGANEQFF. CDR3 DNA: TGCGCCAGCAGCTCCCTACCAGGGGCAAATGAGCAGTTCTTC. The variable domain in full, with the rest retrieved from reference TRBV5-1 and TRBJ2-1, is KAGVTQTPRYLIKTRGQQVTLSCSPISGHRSVSWYQQTPGQGLQFLFEYFSETQRNKGNFPGRFSGRQFSNSRSEMNVSTLELGDSALYLCASSSLPGANEQFFGPGTRLTVL.

V usage is TRBV6-1 and J usage is TRBJ2-5; maybe TRBD2 (9 bases). V was pared by 11 bases and J by 13 bases, with 26 bases between. Germline loops: CDR1 MNHNS, CDR2 SASEGT. The CDR3 has 13 residues. DNA for the CDR3: TGTGCCCTCAGACAGGGGCTAGCGGGGAGACGGTACTTC. Translation: CALRQGLAGRRYF.

The chain has TRBV30 and TRBJ2-5, with 10 positions matching TRBD2. The tail of the sequence fits TRBJ2-1 better, so the J call may be wrong. The CDR3 length is 15 residues. Germline V gene lookup returns CDR1 GTSNPN and CDR2 SVGIG (reference sequence). CDR3 protein: CAWSVLAGGQETQFF. For the CDR3, the DNA is TGTGCCTGGAGTGTTTTAGCGGGGGGCCAAGAGACCCAGTTCTTC.

A note on this clonotype: One end of the junction does not line up with germline, which may come from a read error. The gene calls are TRBV3-1 and TRBJ1-1; TRBD1 might be the D (5 bases). There are 15 residues in the CDR3. Germline V gene data show CDR1 as LGHDT and CDR2 as YNNKEL (reference sequence). In nucleotides, the CDR3 is TGTGCCGGCAGCATAGGGGCAGAGCAGAACACTGAAGCTTTCTTT. Its translation: CAGSIGAEQNTEAFF.

This clonotype showed up just a few times. This chain links TRBV6-5 with TRBJ1-2; TRBD1 matches at 7 bases. The trim removed 5 bases at V and 7 bases at J, leaving 16 bases unmatched. This CDR3 is built from 16 residues. Germline V gene sequence: CDR1 MNHEY, CDR2 SVGAGI. The CDR3 reads CASSRQGKSGTRGYTF. The CDR3 region has the DNA TGTGCCAGCAGTCGACAGGGTAAGAGCGGTACGCGTGGCTACACCTTC.

This clonotype was counted a few times. The genes are TRBV6-2 or TRBV6-3 and TRBJ2-3; D may be TRBD2 (5 bases). Trimming removed 7 bases at V and 0 bases at J, with 17 bases between. CDR3 length: 16 amino acids. The germline CDR1 and CDR2 sequences are MNHEY and SVGEGT. The CDR3 bases are TGTGCCAGCACTCCGGGAATTAGGCCTAGCACAGATACGCAGTATTTT. This translates into CASTPGIRPSTDTQYF.

This clonotype has more than one count but fewer than ten. The J gene is TRBJ2-5, the V gene TRBV6-5; 9 bases line up with TRBD2. The CDR3 runs to 18 residues. J lost 1 base, V lost 2 bases, and 11 bases had no gene match. Germline V gene lookup returns CDR1 MNHEY and CDR2 SVGAGI. In nucleotides, the CDR3 is TGTGCCAGCAGTTACCTAAGTCTGGCGGGGGGGCTCCAAGAGACCCAGTACTTC. Amino acids: CASSYLSLAGGLQETQYF.

As regards this clonotype: A much larger clone is a single base away; this may be a read error. V and J are TRBV6-2 or TRBV6-3 and TRBJ2-5; a weak D match, TRBD1 (6 bases). There are 15 residues in the CDR3. The germline V and J ends were trimmed by 6 bases and 11 bases, with 25 bases remaining between them. Germline lookup yields CDR1 MNHEY and CDR2 SVGEGT. The CDR3 sequence is CASRRPGQFANEQYF. CDR3 in DNA: TGTGCCAGCAGACGCCCCGGACAGTTTGCCAATGAGCAGTACTTC.

This clonotype came up many times. The V gene is TRBV4-3, the J gene TRBJ2-3; TRBD2 agrees at 10 bases. CDR1 and CDR2 from the germline V gene are LGHNA and YSLEER. CDR3 length equals 16 residues. J gave up 7 bases and V 0 bases, and 7 bases lay outside the gene matches. The CDR3 protein is CASSQDLAGAAHTQYF. CDR3 DNA: TGCGCCAGCAGCCAAGATCTAGCGGGGGCCGCTCATACGCAGTATTTT.

The DNA of the CDR3 is TGTGCCAGCAGCTTAACGGGGGGGGGCGCAGATACGCAGTATTTT. This sequence encodes CASSLTGGGADTQYF. The gene calls are TRBV7-6 and TRBJ2-3; 8 bases map to TRBD2. J lost 4 bases, V lost 2 bases, and 5 bases had no gene match. This CDR3 has 15 residues. The germline V gene has CDR1 SGHVS and CDR2 FNYEAQ.

This clonotype was seen ten or more times. The chain uses TRBV29-1 and TRBJ1-2; 9 positions match TRBD1. The CDR3 runs to 15 residues. Trimming at V came to 0 bases and at J to 5 bases, leaving 7 bases not matched to a gene. The V gene's germline CDR1 is SQVTM and CDR2 ANQGSEA. The CDR3 is CSVEDPGQGFYGYTF. In DNA, the CDR3 is TGCAGCGTTGAAGATCCGGGACAGGGTTTTTATGGCTACACCTTC.

This clonotype has ten or more counts. V gene TRBV5-1 combines with J gene TRBJ2-3; D is unclear. This CDR3 has 15 amino acids. V was trimmed by 0 bases and J by 2 bases, leaving 10 bases between them. Per the germline V gene, CDR1 is SGHRS and CDR2 is YFSETQ. The CDR3 sequence is CASSLDNSPTDTQYF. The CDR3 nucleotides read TGCGCCAGCAGCTTGGATAACTCCCCCACAGATACGCAGTATTTT.

In DNA form, the CDR3 reads TGCAGCCTACAGGGGGCCAGCAATCAGCCCCAGCATTTT. Translating it yields CSLQGASNQPQHF. This chain joins TRBV20-1 and TRBJ1-5; 9 bases are shared with TRBD1. CDR3 length: 13 residues. Per germline, CDR1 DFQATT and CDR2 SNEGSKA (reference sequence).

Many counts were recorded for this clonotype. The chain joins TRBV4-2 to TRBJ2-3; 7 bases line up with TRBD1. V was clipped by 4 bases and J by 2 bases; unmatched bases: 9. This CDR3 spans 16 amino acids. From germline, CDR1 is LGHNA and CDR2 YNFKEQ. In DNA form, the CDR3 reads TGTGCCAGCAGCCTCGTTGGTACAGGGGTCACAGATACGCAGTATTTT. This translates into CASSLVGTGVTDTQYF.

With regard to this clonotype: A much bigger clone sits one base away, suggesting this may be a read error. This rearrangement joins TRBV5-8 to TRBJ2-5; 9 bases match TRBD1. Gene TRBJ2-1 matches the end of the DNA better, so the J call may be wrong. This CDR3 contains 17 residues. Germline lookup yields CDR1 SGHTS and CDR2 YDEGEE. Here the CDR3 DNA reads TGTGCCAGCAGCTTAGTTTTCTTGGGACAGGGAAAAGAGACCCAGTTCTTC. Encoded protein: CASSLVFLGQGKETQFF.

To note about this clonotype: This may arise from a read error, as a much more abundant clone is one base away. This chain connects TRBV7-8 to TRBJ2-1, with 10 positions matching TRBD2. CDR1 is SGHVS and CDR2 is FQNEAQ in the germline V gene. This CDR3 is 15 amino acids long. Written as DNA, the CDR3 is TGTGTCAGCAGCCCTAGCGGGGGTCGGGACAATGAGCAGTTCTTC. Its protein is CVSSPSGGRDNEQFF. Together with reference TRBV7-8 and TRBJ2-1, the CDR3 gives the full variable domain: GAGVSQSPRYKVAKRGQDVALRCDPISGHVSLFWYQQALGQGPEFLTYFQNEAQLDKSGLPSDRFFAERPEGSVSTLKIQRTQQEDSAVYLCVSSPSGGRDNEQFFGPGTRLTVL.

The J gene is TRBJ1-2, the V gene TRBV12-3 or TRBV12-4; D gene ambiguous. The CDR3 runs 13 residues. V was trimmed by 4 bases and J by 6 bases, leaving 12 bases between them. CDR3 sequence reads: CASSSFPENGYTF. Written as DNA, the CDR3 is TGTGCCAGCAGTTCGTTCCCGGAGAATGGCTACACCTTC.

This clonotype was detected many times. The rearrangement joins TRBV6-6 to TRBJ1-2; D unclear. The germline CDR1 and CDR2 sequences are MNHNY and SVGAGI (reference sequence). V was clipped by 0 bases and J by 3 bases, with 14 bases between them. CDR3 length: 16 amino acids. The CDR3 loop reads CASSYSITQSHYGYTF. The DNA of the CDR3 is TGTGCCAGCAGTTACTCGATAACACAAAGCCACTATGGCTACACCTTC.

This clonotype was counted once. A read error may explain this, as a much larger clone is one base away. The chain carries TRBV30 and TRBJ2-5; possibly TRBD1 or TRBD2 for D (5 bases each). The DNA matches TRBJ2-7 better at its end, which makes the J call doubtful. Per the germline V gene, CDR1 is GTSNPN and CDR2 is SVGIG (reference sequence). CDR3 length equals 13 residues. The CDR3 here is CAWSDGAGYEQYF. The CDR3 DNA is TGTGCCTGGAGTGATGGGGCGGGCTACGAGCAGTACTTC.

Many counts were recorded for this clonotype. The chain is built from TRBV7-9 and TRBJ1-5, with 9 bases that match TRBD1. From germline, CDR1 is SEHNR and CDR2 FQNEAQ (reference sequence). The CDR3 extends over 15 amino acids. With V trimmed by 6 bases and J by 3 bases, 6 bases remained unmatched. The CDR3 spells CASRPGQGINQPQHF. CDR3 DNA sequence: TGTGCCAGCAGACCGGGACAGGGCATCAATCAGCCCCAGCATTTT.

The gene calls are TRBV6-6 and TRBJ1-1, with no clear D. The CDR3 sequence is 11 residues long. The ends were cut back, 6 bases at V and 4 bases at J, with 6 bases in the middle. CDR1 and CDR2 (germline): MNHNY, SVGAGI (reference sequence). The CDR3 loop reads CASRESTEAFF. CDR3 sequence (DNA): TGTGCCAGCAGGGAGAGCACTGAAGCTTTCTTT.

This rearrangement joins TRBV7-9 to TRBJ2-2; D is undetermined. Germline lookup yields CDR1 SEHNR and CDR2 FQNEAQ (reference sequence). V was pared by 0 bases and J by 1 base, with 12 bases between. The CDR3 is made up of 17 amino acids. This CDR3 is CASSLAFNLVNTGELFF. CDR3 in DNA: TGTGCCAGCAGCTTAGCCTTTAATTTGGTGAACACCGGGGAGCTGTTTTTT.